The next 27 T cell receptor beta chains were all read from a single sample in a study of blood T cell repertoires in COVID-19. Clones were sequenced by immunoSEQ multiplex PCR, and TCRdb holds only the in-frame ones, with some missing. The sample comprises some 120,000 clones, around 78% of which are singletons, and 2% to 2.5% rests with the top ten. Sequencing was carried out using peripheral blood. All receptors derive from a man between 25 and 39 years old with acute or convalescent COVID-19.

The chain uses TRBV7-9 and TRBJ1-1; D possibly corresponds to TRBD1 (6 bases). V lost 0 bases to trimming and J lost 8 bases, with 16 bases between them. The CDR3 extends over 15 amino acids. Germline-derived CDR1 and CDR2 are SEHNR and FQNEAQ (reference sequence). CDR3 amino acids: CASSLARAGATEAFF. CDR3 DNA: TGTGCCAGCAGCTTAGCGCGGGCGGGGGCGACCGAAGCTTTCTTT.

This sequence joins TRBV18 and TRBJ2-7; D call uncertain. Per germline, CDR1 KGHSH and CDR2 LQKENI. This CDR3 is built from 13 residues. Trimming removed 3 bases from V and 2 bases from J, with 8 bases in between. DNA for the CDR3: TGTGCCAGCTCACCTGGTAGAGCCTACGAGCAGTACTTC. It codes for CASSPGRAYEQYF.

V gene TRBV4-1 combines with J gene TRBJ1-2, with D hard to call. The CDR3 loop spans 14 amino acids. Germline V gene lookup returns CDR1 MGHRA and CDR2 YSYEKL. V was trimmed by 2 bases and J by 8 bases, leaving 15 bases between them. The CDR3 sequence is CASSQTIPGRGYTF. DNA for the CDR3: TGCGCCAGCAGCCAAACCATCCCTGGCCGCGGCTACACCTTC.

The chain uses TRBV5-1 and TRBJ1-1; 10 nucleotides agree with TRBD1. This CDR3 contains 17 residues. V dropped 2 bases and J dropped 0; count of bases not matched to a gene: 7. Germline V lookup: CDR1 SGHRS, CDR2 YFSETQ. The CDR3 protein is CASSFGQGDGMNTEAFF. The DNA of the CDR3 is TGCGCCAGCAGCTTTGGACAGGGGGACGGCATGAACACTGAAGCTTTCTTT.

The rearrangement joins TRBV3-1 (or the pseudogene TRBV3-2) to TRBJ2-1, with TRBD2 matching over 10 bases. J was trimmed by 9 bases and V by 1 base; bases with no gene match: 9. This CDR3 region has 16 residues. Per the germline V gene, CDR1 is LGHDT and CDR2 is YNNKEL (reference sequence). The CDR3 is CASSQGVAGGRVEQFF. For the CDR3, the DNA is TGTGCCAGCAGCCAAGGGGTAGCGGGAGGTCGGGTTGAGCAGTTCTTC.

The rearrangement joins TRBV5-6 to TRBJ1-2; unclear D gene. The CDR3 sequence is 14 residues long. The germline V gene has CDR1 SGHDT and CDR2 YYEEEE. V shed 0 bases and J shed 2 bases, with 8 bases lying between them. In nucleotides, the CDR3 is TGTGCCAGCAGCTTGGTCCCAGGAAACTATGGCTACACCTTC. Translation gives CASSLVPGNYGYTF.

CDR3 in amino acids: CASSPPAARAGNTIYF. CDR3 bases: TGTGCCAGCTCACCACCGGCGGCCAGGGCTGGAAACACCATATATTTT. The chain links TRBV18 to TRBJ1-3; TRBD1 might be the D (5 bases). The V gene lost 0 bases and the J gene lost 2 bases, with 11 bases spanning the gap. This CDR3 is 16 amino acids long. The germline CDR1 and CDR2 sequences are KGHSH and LQKENI.

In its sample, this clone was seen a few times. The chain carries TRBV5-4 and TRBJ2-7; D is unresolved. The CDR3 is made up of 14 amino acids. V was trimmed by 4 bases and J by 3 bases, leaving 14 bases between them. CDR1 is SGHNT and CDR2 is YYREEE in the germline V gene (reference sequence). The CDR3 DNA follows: TGTGCCAGCAGCCAAGACTTCCCCTACTACGAGCAGTACTTC. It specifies CASSQDFPYYEQYF.

In DNA form, the CDR3 reads TGCGCCAGCAGCTTGTCGGGACAGATAAATTCTGGGGCCAACGTCCTGACTTTC. It translates to CASSLSGQINSGANVLTF. The genes are TRBV5-1 and TRBJ2-6, with 7 bases that match TRBD1. Germline assignment: CDR1 SGHRS and CDR2 YFSETQ. CDR3 length equals 18 residues. Trimming took 1 base from V and 1 from J; bases not matched to a gene: 8.

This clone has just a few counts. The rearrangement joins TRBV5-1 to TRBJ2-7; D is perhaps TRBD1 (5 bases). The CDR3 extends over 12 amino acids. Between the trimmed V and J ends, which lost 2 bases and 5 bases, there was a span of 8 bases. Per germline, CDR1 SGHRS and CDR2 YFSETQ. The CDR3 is CASSLYRNEQYF. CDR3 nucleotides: TGCGCCAGCAGCTTATACAGGAACGAGCAGTACTTC.

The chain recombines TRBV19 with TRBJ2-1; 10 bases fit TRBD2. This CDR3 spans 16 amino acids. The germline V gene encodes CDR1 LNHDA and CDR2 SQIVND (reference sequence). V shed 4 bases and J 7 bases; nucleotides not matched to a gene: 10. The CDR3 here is CASSTRASGSLNEQFF. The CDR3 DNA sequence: TGTGCCAGTAGTACGAGGGCTAGCGGGAGTTTGAATGAGCAGTTCTTC.

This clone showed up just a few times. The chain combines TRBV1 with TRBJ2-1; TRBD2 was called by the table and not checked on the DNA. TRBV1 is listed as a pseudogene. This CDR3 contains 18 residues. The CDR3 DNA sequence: TGCACCAGCAGCCAAGGAAGGGTAGCGATAATCTACCTCAATGAGCAGTTCTTC. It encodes CTSSQGRVAIIYLNEQFF.

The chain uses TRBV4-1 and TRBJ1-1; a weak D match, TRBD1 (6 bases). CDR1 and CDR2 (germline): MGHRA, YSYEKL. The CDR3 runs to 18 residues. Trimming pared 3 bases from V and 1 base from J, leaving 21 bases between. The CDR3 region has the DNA TGCGCCAGCAGCCACCCACAGGGAACGGATCCTAGGAACACTGAAGCTTTCTTT. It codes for CASSHPQGTDPRNTEAFF.

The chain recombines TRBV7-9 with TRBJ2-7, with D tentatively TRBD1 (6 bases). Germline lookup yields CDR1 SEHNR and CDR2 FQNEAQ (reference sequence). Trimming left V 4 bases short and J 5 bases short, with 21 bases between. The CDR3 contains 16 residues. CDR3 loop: CASSSRGSGGANEQYF. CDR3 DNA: TGTGCCAGCAGCTCTAGAGGGTCTGGGGGCGCGAACGAGCAGTACTTC.

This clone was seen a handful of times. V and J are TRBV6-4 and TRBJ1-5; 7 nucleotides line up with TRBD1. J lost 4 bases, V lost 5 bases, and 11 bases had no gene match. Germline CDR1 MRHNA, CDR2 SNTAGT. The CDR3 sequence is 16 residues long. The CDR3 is CASSKTWDRTNQPQHF. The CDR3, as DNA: TGTGCCAGCAGTAAGACTTGGGACAGAACAAATCAGCCCCAGCATTTT.

In nucleotides, the CDR3 is TGTGCCAGCAGCTTAGGTAAGGTCGGGACAGGCACGAACACTGAAGCTTTCTTT. Its protein is CASSLGKVGTGTNTEAFF. The rearrangement joins TRBV7-9 to TRBJ1-1; 8 bases are a match to TRBD1. This CDR3 comprises 18 residues. V gave up 1 base and J gave up 1 base; unmatched junction bases: 11. From germline, CDR1 is SEHNR and CDR2 FQNEAQ (reference sequence). Based on the CDR3 plus reference TRBV7-9 and TRBJ1-1, the full variable domain is DTGVSQNPRHKITKRGQNVTFRCDPISEHNRLYWYRQTLGQGPEFLTYFQNEAQLEKSRLLSDRFSAERPKGSFSTLEIQRTEQGDSAMYLCASSLGKVGTGTNTEAFFGQGTRLTVV.

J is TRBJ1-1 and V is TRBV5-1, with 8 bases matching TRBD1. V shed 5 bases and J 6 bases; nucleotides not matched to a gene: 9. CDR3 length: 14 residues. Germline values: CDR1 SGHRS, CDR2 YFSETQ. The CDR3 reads CASRQISTGAEAFF. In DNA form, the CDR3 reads TGCGCCAGCAGACAAATATCGACAGGGGCTGAAGCTTTCTTT.

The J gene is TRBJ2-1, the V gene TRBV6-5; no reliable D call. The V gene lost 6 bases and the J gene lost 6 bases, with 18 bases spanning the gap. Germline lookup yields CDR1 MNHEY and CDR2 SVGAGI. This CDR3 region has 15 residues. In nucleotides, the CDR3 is TGTGCCAGCAGCCCCACCCGCTCCCGAGCCAATGAGCAGTTCTTC. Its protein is CASSPTRSRANEQFF.

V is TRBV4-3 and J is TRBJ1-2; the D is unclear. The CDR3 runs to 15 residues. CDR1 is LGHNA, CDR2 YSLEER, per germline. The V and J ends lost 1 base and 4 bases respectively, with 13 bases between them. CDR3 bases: TGCGCCAGCAGCCAAGTGGAGGGCAGGCCCTATGGCTACACCTTC. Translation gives CASSQVEGRPYGYTF.

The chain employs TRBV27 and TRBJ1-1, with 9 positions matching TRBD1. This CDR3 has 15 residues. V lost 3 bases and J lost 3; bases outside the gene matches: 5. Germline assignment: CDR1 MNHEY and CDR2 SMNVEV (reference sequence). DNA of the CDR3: TGTGCCAGCAGTTTTTCCGGGACAGGGTACACTGAAGCTTTCTTT. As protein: CASSFSGTGYTEAFF.

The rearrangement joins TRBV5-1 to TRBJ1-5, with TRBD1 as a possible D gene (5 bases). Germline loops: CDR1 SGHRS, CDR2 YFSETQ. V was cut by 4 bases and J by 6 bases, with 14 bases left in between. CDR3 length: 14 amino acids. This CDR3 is CASSRGEVGQPQHF. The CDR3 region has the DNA TGCGCCAGCAGCCGGGGGGAAGTTGGTCAGCCCCAGCATTTT. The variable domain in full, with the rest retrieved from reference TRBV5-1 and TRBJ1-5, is KAGVTQTPRYLIKTRGQQVTLSCSPISGHRSVSWYQQTPGQGLQFLFEYFSETQRNKGNFPGRFSGRQFSNSRSEMNVSTLELGDSALYLCASSRGEVGQPQHFGDGTRLSIL.

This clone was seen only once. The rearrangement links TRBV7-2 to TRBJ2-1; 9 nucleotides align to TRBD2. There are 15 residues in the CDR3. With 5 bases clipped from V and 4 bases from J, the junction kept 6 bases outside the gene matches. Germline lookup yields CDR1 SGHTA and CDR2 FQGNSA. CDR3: CASSLLGLAYNEQFF. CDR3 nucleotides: TGTGCCAGCAGCCTGTTGGGACTAGCTTACAATGAGCAGTTCTTC.

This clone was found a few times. The CDR3 DNA reads as TGTGCCAGCAGCCCCACTAGCGGTAACACCGGGGAGCTGTTTTTT. This encodes CASSPTSGNTGELFF. V and J are TRBV6-4 and TRBJ2-2; TRBD2 aligns across 8 bases. V lost 6 bases and J lost 2; bases outside the gene matches: 5. The CDR3 is 15 residues long. Germline lookup yields CDR1 MRHNA and CDR2 SNTAGT.

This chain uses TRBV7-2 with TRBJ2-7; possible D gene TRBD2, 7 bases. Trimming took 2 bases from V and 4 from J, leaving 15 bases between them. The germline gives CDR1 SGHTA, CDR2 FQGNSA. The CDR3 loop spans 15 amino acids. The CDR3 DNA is TGTGCCAGCAGCTTAAGGGGGGGCAACCAGTACGAGCAGTACGTC. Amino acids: CASSLRGGNQYEQYV.

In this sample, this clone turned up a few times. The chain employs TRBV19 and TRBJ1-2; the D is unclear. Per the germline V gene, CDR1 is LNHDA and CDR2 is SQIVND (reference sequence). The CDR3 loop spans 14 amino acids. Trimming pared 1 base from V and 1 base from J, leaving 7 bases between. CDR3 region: CASSIAGFNYGYTF. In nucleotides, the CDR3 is TGTGCCAGTAGTATAGCAGGTTTTAACTATGGCTACACCTTC. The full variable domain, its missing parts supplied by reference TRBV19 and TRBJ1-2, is DGGITQSPKYLFRKEGQNVTLSCEQNLNHDAMYWYRQDPGQGLRLIYYSQIVNDFQKGDIAEGYSVSREKKESFPLTVTSAQKNPTAFYLCASSIAGFNYGYTFGSGTRLTVV.

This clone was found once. CDR3: CASSRTSTGGNEKLFF. DNA for the CDR3: TGTGCCAGCAGTCGAACCTCGACAGGGGGCAATGAAAAACTGTTTTTT. V usage is TRBV7-6 and J usage is TRBJ1-4, with 10 bases matching TRBD1. The CDR3 has 16 residues. Germline CDR1 SGHVS, CDR2 FNYEAQ. Trimming cost V 6 bases and J 5 bases; bases outside gene matches: 9. The whole variable domain, filled in from reference TRBV7-6 and TRBJ1-4, reads GAGVSQSPRYKVTKRGQDVALRCDPISGHVSLYWYRQALGQGPEFLTYFNYEAQQDKSGLPNDRFSAERPEGSISTLTIQRTEQRDSAMYRCASSRTSTGGNEKLFFGSGTQLSVL.

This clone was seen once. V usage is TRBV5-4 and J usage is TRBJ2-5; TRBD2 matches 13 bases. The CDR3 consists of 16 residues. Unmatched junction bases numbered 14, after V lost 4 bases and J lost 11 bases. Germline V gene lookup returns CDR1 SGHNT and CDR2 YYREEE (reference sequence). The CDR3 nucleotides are TGTGCCAGCAGCCGTCAAATGCCGGGACTAGCGGGGTCACAGTACTTC. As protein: CASSRQMPGLAGSQYF.